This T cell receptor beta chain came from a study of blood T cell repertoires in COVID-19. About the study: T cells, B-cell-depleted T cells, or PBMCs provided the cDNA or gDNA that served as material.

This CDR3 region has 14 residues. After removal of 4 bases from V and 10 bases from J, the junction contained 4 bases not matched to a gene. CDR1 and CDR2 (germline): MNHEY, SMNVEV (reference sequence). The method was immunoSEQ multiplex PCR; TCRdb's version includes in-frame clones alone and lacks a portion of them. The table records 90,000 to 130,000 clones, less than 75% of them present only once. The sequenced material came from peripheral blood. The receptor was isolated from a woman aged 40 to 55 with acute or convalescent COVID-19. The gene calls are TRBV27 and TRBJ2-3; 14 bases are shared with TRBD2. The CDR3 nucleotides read TGTGCCAGCAGTTCTGGACTAGCGGGGGGATCGCAGTATTTT. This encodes CASSSGLAGGSQYF.